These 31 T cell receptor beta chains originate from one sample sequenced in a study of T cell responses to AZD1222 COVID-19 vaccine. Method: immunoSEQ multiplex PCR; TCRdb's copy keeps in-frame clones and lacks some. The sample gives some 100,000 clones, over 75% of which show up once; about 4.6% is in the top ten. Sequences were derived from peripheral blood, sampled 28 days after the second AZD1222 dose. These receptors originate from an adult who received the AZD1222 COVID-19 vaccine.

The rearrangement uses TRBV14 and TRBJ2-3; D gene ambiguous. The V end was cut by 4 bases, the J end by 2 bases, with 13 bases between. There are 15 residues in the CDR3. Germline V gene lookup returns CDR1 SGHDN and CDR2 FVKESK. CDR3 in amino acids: CASSPLTGTTDTQYF. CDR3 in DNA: TGTGCCAGCAGCCCCCTGACCGGTACCACAGATACGCAGTATTTT.

In DNA form, the CDR3 reads TGTGCCAGCAGCGTAGAGGGATTAGAGACAGATACGCAGTATTTT. It is translated as CASSVEGLETDTQYF. The V and J genes are TRBV9 and TRBJ2-3, with D hard to call. The germline V and J ends were trimmed by 0 bases and 3 bases, with 11 bases remaining between them. The CDR3 is made up of 15 amino acids. Germline loops: CDR1 SGDLS, CDR2 YYNGEE. Drawing the rest from reference TRBV9 and TRBJ2-3, the complete variable domain is DSGVTQTPKHLITATGQRVTLRCSPRSGDLSVYWYQQSLDQGLQFLIQYYNGEERAKGNILERFSAQQFPDLHSELNLSSLELGDSALYFCASSVEGLETDTQYFGPGTRLTVL.

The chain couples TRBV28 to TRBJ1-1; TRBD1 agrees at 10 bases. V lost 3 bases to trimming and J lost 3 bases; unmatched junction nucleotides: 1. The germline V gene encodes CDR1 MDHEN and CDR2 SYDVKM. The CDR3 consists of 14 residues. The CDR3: CASSLTGGHTEAFF. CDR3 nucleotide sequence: TGTGCCAGCAGTTTGACAGGGGGCCACACTGAAGCTTTCTTT.

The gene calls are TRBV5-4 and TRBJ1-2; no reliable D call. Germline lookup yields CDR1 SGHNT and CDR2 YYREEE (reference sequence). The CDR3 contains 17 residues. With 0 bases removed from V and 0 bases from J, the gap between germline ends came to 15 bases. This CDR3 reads CASSLGSSRLSNYGYTF. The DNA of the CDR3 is TGTGCCAGCAGCTTGGGTTCCTCGAGGTTGTCTAACTATGGCTACACCTTC.

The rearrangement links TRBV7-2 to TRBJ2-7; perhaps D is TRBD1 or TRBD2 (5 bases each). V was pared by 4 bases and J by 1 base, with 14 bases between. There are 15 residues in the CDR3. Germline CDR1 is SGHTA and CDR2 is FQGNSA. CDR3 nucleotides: TGTGCCAGCAGCTGGGGGAAGAGGGTTTCCTACGAGCAGTACTTC. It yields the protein CASSWGKRVSYEQYF.

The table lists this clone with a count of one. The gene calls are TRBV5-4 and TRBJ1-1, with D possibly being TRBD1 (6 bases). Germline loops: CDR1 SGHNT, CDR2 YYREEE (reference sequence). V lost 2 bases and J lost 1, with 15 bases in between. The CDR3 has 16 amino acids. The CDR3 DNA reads TGTGCCAGCAGCTTCGGTAATCGGGGGGCGAACACTGAAGCTTTCTTT. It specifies CASSFGNRGANTEAFF.

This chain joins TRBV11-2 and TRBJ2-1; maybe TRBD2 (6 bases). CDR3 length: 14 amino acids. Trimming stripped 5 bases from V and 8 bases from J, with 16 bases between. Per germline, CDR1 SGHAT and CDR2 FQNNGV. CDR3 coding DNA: TGTGCCAGCAGCCCAGCAAACGGGGGTGATGAGCAGTTCTTC. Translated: CASSPANGGDEQFF.

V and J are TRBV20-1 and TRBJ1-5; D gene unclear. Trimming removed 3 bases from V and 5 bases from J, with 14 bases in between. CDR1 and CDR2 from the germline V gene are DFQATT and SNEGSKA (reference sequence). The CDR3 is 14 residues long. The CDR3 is CSASFREGDQPQHF. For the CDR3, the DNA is TGCAGTGCTAGTTTTAGGGAAGGCGATCAGCCCCAGCATTTT.

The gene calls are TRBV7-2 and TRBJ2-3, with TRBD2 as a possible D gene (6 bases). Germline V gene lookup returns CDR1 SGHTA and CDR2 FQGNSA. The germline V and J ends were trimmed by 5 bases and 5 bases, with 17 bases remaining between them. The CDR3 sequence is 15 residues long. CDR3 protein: CASSPSTGVGDTQYF. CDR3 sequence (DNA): TGTGCCAGCAGCCCATCAACGGGAGTGGGAGATACGCAGTATTTT.

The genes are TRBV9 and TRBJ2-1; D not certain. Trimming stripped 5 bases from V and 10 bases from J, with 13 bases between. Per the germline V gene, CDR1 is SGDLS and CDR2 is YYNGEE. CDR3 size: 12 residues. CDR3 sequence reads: CASSDHTKEQFF. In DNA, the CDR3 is TGTGCCAGCAGTGACCACACGAAGGAGCAGTTCTTC.

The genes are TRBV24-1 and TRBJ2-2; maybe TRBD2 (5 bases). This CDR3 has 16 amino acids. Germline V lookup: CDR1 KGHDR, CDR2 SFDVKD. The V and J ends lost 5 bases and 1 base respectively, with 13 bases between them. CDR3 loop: CATSAPRERNTGELFF. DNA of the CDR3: TGTGCCACCAGTGCCCCCCGGGAACGGAACACCGGGGAGCTGTTTTTT.

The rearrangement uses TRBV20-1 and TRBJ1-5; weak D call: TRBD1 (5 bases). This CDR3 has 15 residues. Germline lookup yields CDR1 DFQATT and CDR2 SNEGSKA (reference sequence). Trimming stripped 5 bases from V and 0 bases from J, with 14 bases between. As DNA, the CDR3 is TGCAGTGCTCGTGGGGCCTCGAATAGCAATCAGCCCCAGCATTTT. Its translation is CSARGASNSNQPQHF.

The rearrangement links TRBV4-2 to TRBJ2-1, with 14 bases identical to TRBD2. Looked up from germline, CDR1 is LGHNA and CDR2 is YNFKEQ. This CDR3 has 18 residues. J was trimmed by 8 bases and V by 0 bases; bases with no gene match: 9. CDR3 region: CASSQDLGGLAGEDEQFF. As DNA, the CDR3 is TGTGCCAGCAGCCAAGATCTTGGGGGACTAGCGGGAGAGGATGAGCAGTTCTTC.

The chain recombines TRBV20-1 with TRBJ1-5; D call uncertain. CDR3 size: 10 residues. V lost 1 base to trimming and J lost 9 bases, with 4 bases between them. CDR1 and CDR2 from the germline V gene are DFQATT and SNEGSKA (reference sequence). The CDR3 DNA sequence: TGCAGTGCTAGAGGTAGGCCCCAGCATTTT. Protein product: CSARGRPQHF.

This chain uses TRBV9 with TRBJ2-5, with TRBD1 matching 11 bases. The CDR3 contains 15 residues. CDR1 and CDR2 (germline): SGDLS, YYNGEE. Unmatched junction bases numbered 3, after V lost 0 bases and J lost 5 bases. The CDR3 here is CASSVGTGGSETQYF. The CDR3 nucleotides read TGTGCCAGCAGCGTAGGGACAGGGGGCTCGGAGACCCAGTACTTC.

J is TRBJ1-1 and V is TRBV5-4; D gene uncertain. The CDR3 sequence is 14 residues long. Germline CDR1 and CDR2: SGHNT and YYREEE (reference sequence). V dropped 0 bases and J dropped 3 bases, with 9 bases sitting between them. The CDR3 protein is CASSLGGGYTEAFF. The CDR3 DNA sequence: TGTGCCAGCAGCTTGGGGGGAGGTTACACTGAAGCTTTCTTT.

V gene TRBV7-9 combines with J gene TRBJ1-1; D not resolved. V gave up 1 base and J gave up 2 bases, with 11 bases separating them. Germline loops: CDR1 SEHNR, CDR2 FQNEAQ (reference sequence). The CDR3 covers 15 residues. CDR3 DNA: TGTGCCAGCAGCTTAGGAGGGTTTGGAAACACTGAAGCTTTCTTT. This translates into CASSLGGFGNTEAFF.

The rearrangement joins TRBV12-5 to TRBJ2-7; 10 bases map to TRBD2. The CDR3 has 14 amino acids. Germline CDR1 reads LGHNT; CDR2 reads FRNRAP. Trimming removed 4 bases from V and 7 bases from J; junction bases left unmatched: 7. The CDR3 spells CASGSSGGALEQYF. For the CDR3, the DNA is TGTGCTAGTGGTTCGAGCGGGGGGGCCCTGGAGCAGTACTTC.

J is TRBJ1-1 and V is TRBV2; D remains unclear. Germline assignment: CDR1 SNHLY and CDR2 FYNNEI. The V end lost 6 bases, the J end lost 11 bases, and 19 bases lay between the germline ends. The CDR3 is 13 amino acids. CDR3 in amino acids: CASSDTYTEDAFF. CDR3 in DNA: TGTGCCAGCAGCGATACTTATACAGAGGATGCTTTCTTT.

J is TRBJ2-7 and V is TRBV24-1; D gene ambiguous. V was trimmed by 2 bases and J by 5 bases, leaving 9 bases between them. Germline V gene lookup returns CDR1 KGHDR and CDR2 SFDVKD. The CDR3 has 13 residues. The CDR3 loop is CATSDWNSDEQYF. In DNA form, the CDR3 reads TGTGCCACCAGTGATTGGAACAGTGACGAGCAGTACTTC.

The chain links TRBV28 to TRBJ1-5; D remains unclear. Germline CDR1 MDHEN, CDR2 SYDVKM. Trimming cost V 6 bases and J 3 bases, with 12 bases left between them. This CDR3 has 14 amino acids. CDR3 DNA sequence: TGTGCCAGCAGATTGAAACCCCTCAATCAGCCCCAGCATTTT. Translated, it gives CASRLKPLNQPQHF.

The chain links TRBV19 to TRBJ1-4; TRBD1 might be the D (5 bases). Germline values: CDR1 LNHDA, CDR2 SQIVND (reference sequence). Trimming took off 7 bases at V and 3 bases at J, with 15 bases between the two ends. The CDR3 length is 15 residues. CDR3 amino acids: CASTQSTAANEKLFF. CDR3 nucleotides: TGTGCCAGTACCCAATCGACAGCGGCTAATGAAAAACTGTTTTTT.

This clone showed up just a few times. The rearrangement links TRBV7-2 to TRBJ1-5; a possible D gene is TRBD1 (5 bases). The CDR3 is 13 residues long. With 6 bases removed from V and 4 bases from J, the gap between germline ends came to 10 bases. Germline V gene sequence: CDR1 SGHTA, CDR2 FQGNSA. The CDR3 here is CASSGQGNQPQHF. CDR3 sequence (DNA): TGTGCCAGCAGTGGTCAGGGTAATCAGCCCCAGCATTTT.

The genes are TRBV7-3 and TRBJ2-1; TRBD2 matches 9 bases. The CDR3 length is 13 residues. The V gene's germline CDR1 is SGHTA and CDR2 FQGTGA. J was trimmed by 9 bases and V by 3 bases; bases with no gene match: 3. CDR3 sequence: CASSFGGGAEQFF. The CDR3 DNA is TGTGCCAGCAGCTTTGGCGGGGGGGCTGAGCAGTTCTTC.

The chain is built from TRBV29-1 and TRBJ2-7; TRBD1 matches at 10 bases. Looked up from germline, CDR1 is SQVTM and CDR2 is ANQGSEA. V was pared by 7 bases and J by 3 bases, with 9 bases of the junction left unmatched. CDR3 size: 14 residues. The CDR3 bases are TGCAGCGCCCTGGAGGGACAGGGGATCTACGAGCAGTACTTC. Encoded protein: CSALEGQGIYEQYF.

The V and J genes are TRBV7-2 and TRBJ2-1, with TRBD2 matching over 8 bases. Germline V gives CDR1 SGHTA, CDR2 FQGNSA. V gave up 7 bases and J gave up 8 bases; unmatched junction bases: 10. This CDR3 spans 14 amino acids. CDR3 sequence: CASIKGLVTDEQFF. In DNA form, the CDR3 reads TGTGCCAGCATCAAGGGACTAGTCACAGATGAGCAGTTCTTC.

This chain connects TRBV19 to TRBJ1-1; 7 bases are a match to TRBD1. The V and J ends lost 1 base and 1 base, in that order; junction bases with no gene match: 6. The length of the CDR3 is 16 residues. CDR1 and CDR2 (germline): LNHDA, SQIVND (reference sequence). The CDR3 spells CASSIAGGSTNTEAFF. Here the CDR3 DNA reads TGTGCCAGTAGTATAGCAGGGGGGTCCACGAACACTGAAGCTTTCTTT.

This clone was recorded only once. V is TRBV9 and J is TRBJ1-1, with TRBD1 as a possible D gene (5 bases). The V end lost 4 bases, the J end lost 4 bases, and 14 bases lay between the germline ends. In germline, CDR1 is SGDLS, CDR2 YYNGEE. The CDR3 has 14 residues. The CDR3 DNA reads TGTGCCAGCAGCCCCGGGGCAGGGCGCACTGAAGCTTTCTTT. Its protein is CASSPGAGRTEAFF.

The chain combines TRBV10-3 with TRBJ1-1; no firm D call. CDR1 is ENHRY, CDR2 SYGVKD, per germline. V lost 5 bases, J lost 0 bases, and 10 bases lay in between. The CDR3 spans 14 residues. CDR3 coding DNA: TGTGCCATCAGTAAAGACCATTTGAACACTGAAGCTTTCTTT. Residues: CAISKDHLNTEAFF.

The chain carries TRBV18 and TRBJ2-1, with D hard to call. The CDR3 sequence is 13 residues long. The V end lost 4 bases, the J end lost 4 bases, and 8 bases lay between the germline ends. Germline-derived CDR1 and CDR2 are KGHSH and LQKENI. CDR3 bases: TGTGCCAGCTCACTTTCTAGGTACAATGAGCAGTTCTTC. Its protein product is CASSLSRYNEQFF.

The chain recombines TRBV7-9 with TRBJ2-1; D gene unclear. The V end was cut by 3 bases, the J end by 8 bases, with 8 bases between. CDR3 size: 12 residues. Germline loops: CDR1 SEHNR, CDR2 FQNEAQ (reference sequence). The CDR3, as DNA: TGTGCCAGCAGCTTGCGCGAGTATGAGCAGTTCTTC. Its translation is CASSLREYEQFF.